This entry is about one T cell receptor beta chain. Its specific antigen is unknown. Base qualities were left out, and no much larger clone turns up one base away. CDR1 is given as DFQATT and CDR2 as SNEGSKA, both from the germline V gene (reference sequence). Unmatched junction bases come to 5, with V trimmed by 5 bases and J by 3 bases. The CDR3 numbers 13 residues from cysteine through phenylalanine. Of all the DNA, just the CDR3 is kept, 39 bases in frame from base 1. These data belong to a study of T-cell reconstitution after alpha-beta-depleted transplantation in children (dated by TCRdb to 2015 to 2016). About the investigation overall: Using TCR repertoire profiling, the study followed T-cell immune reconstitution in a quantitative way in children after TCRalphabeta/CD19-depleted allogeneic hematopoietic cell transplantation.

The paper as a whole reports these results and caveats: In some patients, the high TCRbeta diversity seen at day 60 was put down to recipient T cells and intrathymic progenitors that had survived conditioning. Hyperexpanded clone frequencies declined over subsequent months; after one year, T-cell counts and TCRbeta diversity were mostly attributed to newly produced T cells. The apparently early alphabetaT-cell count recovery about two months after transplant was reportedly dependent on only several hundred rapidly expanded clones derived from non-depleted graft cells.

The treatment or condition label for this specimen denotes: allogeneic hematopoietic cell transplantation with graft depleted of TCRalphabeta T cells and CD19 B cells. The children who served as transplant recipients had been given grafts of TCRalphabeta/CD19-depleted allogeneic hematopoietic cells. To prepare the library, PCR was applied. The data were produced on an Illumina HiSeq 2500. Molecular barcoding was employed in the preparation of TCR libraries, with unique molecular identifiers being used to normalize TCRbeta repertoire quantification. TCRdb trimmed the raw reads at Q25, called clones with MiXCR and kept productive beta chains. Each entry is one CDR3 protein sequence, shown with its most common DNA and genes. The sample table records roughly 790,000 distinct CDR3 sequences; under 20% of these occur just once. Approximately 5% of the sample is held by the ten biggest clonotypes.

This TCR derives from a male patient younger than 18 who had a stem cell transplant for acute lymphoblastic leukemia, so the T cells may come from the graft donor. The chain links TRBV20-1 with TRBJ2-5, with 8 bases aligning to TRBD2. The sequences come from PBMCs, mostly from graft donor cells, collected 360 days after TCRalphabeta/CD19-depleted stem cell transplant. The CDR3 loop reads CSAPAGGKETQYF. The sequenced DNA: TGCAGTGCTCCTGCGGGAGGCAAAGAGACCCAGTACTTC.